The TCR beta chain described here comes from a study of blood T cell repertoires in COVID-19. Study-wide context: Donors in the United States, Italy and Spain gave samples during acute or convalescent COVID-19. Sources were T cells, B-cell-depleted T cells, or PBMCs; the material itself was cDNA or gDNA.

In its sample, this clone was seen many times. This CDR3 is also generated by other DNA sequences in the sample. Per the original data handling: Estimation of nucleated cell counts relied on the amplification of reference gene primers. Using immunoSEQ multiplex PCR, the repertoire was profiled, and TCRdb retains in-frame clones only, with some absent. That table is the source of V, J and clone size, and D and trimming were worked out from the DNA. This sample has 300,000 to 400,000 clones; over 75% occur once, and the top ten carry around 7.8%. Sequenced input: peripheral blood. This receptor was taken from a woman between 45 and 65 years old who had recovered from COVID-19.

For the CDR3, the DNA is TGTGCCAGCAGTCCCCCGGACAGATTCTATGGCTACACCTTC. Residues: CASSPPDRFYGYTF. V gene TRBV28 combines with J gene TRBJ1-2; D perhaps matches TRBD1 (6 bases). V lost 5 bases and J lost 4, with 14 bases in between. This CDR3 region has 14 residues. CDR1 is MDHEN, CDR2 SYDVKM, per germline.